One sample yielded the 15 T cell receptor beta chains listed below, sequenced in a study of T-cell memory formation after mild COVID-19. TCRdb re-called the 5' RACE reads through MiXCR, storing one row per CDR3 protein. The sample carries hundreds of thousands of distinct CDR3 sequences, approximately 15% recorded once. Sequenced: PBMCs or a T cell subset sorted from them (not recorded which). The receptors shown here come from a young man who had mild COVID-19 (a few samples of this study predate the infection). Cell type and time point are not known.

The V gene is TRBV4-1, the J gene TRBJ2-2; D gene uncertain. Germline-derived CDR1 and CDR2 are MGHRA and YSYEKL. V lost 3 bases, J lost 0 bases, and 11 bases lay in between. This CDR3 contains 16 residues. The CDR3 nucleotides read TGCGCCAGCAGCCACCGACCGAATACGAACACCGGGGAGCTGTTTTTT. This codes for CASSHRPNTNTGELFF.

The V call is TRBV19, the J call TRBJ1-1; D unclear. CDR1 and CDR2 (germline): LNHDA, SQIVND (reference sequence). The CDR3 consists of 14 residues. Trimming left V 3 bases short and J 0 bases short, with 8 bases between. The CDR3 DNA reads TGTGCCAGTAGTATCCCAGCCCTGAACACTGAAGCTTTCTTT. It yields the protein CASSIPALNTEAFF.

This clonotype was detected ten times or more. CDR3 sequence (DNA): TGCAGTGCTATTAGCGGGGGAGGCGGTAATACGCAGTATTTT. Its protein is CSAISGGGGNTQYF. The rearrangement uses TRBV20-1 and TRBJ2-3, with 9 bases lining up with TRBD2. The CDR3 runs 14 residues. Trimming removed 4 bases from V and 7 bases from J; junction bases left unmatched: 9. Germline V CDR1 and CDR2: DFQATT, SNEGSKA (reference sequence).

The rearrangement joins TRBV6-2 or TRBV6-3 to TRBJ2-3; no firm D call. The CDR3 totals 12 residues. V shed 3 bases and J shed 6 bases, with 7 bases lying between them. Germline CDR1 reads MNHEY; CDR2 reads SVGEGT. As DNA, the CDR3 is TGTGCCAGCAGTTATGGGCCCGATACGCAGTATTTT. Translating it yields CASSYGPDTQYF.

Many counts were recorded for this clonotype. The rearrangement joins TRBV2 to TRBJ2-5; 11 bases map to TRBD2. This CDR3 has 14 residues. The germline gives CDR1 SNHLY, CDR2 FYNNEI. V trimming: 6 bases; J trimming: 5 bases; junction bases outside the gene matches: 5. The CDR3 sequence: CASSGSGGAETQYF. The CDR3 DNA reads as TGTGCCAGCAGCGGTAGCGGGGGGGCCGAGACCCAGTACTTC.

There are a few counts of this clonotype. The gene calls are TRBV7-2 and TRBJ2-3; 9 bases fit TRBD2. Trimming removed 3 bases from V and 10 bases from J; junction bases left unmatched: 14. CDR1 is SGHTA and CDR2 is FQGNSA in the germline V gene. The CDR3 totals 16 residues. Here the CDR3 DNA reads TGTGCCAGCAGCTTGTACGGCGGGGGGGCCTCCGCGGCGCAGTATTTT. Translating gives CASSLYGGGASAAQYF.

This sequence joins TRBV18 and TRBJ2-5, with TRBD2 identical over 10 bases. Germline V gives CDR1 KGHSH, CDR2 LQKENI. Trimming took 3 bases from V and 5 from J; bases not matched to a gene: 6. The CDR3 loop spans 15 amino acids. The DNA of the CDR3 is TGTGCCAGCTCACCCTCTAGCGGGGGTCGGGAGACCCAGTACTTC. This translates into CASSPSSGGRETQYF.

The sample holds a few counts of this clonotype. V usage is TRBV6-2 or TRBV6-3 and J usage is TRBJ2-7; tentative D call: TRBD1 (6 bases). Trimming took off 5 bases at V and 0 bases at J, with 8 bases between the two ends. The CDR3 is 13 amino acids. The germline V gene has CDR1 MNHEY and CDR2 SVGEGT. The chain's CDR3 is CASSKTGSYEQYV. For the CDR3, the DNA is TGTGCCAGCAGTAAGACAGGCTCCTACGAGCAGTACGTC.

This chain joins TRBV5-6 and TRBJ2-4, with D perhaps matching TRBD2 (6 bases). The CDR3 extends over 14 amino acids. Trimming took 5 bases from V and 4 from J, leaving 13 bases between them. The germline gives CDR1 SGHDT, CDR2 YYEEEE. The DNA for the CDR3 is TGTGCCAGCAGTTCTACCGGGGGTAAAAACATTCAGTACTTC. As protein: CASSSTGGKNIQYF.

In DNA form, the CDR3 reads TGTGCCAGCAGCCAAGATCCCACTAGCGGGGGTGTGGAGACCCAGTACTTC. Protein sequence: CASSQDPTSGGVETQYF. This sequence joins TRBV4-2 and TRBJ2-5; TRBD2 agrees at 11 bases. Germline CDR1 reads LGHNA; CDR2 reads YNFKEQ. This CDR3 comprises 17 residues. V lost 0 bases and J lost 5; bases outside the gene matches: 8.

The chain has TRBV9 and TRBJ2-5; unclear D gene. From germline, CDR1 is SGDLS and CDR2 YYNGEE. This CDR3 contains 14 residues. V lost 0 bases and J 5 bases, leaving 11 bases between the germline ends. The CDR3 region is CASSVDGRLETQYF. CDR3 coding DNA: TGTGCCAGCAGCGTAGATGGTAGATTGGAGACCCAGTACTTC.

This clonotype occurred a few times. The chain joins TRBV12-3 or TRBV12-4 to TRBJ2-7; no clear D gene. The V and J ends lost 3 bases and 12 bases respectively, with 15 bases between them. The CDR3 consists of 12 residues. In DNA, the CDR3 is TGTGCCAGCAGTTTTAGTACGGGTTACACGTACTTC. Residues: CASSFSTGYTYF.

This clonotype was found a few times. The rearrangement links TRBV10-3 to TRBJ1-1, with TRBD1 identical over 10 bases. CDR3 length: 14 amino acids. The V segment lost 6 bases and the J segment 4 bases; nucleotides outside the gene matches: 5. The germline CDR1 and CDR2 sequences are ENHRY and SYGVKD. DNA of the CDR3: TGTGCCATCAGAGAAGACAGGGGGCCCACTGAAGCTTTCTTT. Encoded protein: CAIREDRGPTEAFF.

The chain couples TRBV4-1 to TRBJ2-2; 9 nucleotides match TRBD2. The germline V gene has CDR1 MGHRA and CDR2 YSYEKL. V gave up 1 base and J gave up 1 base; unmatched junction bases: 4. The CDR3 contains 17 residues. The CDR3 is CASSQVAGGLNTGELFF. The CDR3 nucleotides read TGCGCCAGCAGCCAAGTCGCGGGGGGGCTGAACACCGGGGAGCTGTTTTTT.

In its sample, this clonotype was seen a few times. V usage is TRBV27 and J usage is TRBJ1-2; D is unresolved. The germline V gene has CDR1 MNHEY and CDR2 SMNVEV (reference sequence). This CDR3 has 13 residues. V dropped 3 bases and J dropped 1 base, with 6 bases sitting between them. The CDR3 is CASSFKVNYGYTF. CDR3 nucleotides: TGTGCCAGCAGTTTCAAAGTTAACTATGGCTACACCTTC.